In this sample, the clone carrying this T cell receptor beta chain turned up many times. The CDR3 runs 15 residues. CDR1 MNHNS and CDR2 SASEGT come from the germline V gene. Trimming left V 0 bases short and J 7 bases short, with 12 bases between. The entry originates in a study of regulatory T cells in long-lasting Graves disease. The time point here: newly diagnosed GD, antithyroid drugs for less than 3 months. There was RNA extracted from PBMCs, and the TCR library was made from it. TCR beta libraries were built with iRepertoire HTBI primers and Arm-PCR of CDR3 regions. Using its own MiXCR run on the multiplex PCR reads, TCRdb lists one record per CDR3 protein. The repertoire has 250,000 to 300,000 distinct CDR3 sequences, around 18% of them found once; the top ten carry 13% to 15%. These data were also reused for a study on T cells in Graves' hyperthyroidism and ophthalmopathy.

This TCR was recovered from a woman in her twenties or thirties with Graves disease. The V and J genes are TRBV6-1 and TRBJ1-4, with a weak D call TRBD1 (5 bases). Sequencing used peripheral blood mononuclear cells (PBMCs), obtained at new diagnosis, from a patient treated with antithyroid drugs. The CDR3 region has the DNA TGTGCCAGCAGTGAAGCGGCTGGGGCGAGTGAAAAACTGTTTTTT. Translated, it gives CASSEAAGASEKLFF.